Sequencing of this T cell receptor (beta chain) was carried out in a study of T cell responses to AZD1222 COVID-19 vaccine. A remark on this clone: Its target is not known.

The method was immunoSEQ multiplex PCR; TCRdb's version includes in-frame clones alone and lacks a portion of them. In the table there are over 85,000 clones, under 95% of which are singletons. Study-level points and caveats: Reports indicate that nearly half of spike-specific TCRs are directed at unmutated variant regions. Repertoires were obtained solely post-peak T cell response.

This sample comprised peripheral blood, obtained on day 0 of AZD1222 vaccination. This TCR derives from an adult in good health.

The CDR3, as DNA: TGTGCCAGCTCACCCAAGGACAGGGGGCAGTACGAGCAGTACTTC. Residues: CASSPKDRGQYEQYF. The chain combines TRBV18 with TRBJ2-7; 11 nucleotides line up with TRBD1. In germline, CDR1 is KGHSH, CDR2 LQKENI. CDR3 length: 15 amino acids. With V trimmed by 3 bases and J by 4 bases, 5 bases remained unmatched.